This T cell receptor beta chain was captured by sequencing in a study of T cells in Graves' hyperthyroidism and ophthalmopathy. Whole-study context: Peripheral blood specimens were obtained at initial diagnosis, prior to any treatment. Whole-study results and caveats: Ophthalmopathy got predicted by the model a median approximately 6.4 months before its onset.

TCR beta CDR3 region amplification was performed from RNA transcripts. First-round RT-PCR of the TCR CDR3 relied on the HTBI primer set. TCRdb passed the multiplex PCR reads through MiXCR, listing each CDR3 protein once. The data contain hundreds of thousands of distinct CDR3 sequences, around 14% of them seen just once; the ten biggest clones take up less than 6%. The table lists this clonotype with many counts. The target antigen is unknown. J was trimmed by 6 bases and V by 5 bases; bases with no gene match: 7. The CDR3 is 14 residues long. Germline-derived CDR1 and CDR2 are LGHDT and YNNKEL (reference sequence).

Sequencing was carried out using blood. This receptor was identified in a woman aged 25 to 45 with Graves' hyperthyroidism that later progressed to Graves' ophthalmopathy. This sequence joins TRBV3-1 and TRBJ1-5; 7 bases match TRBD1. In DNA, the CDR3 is TGTGCCAGCAGCGGAAGGGGGCGCCTTCAGCCCCAGCATTTT. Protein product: CASSGRGRLQPQHF.